This record looks at one T cell receptor (beta chain) sequence and its context. The antigen this receptor binds is unknown. No much larger clonotype is one base removed from it; base qualities were not supplied. Library method: the immunoSEQ multiplex PCR assay. The source study handled its data this way. A statistical classification framework was built to diagnose cytomegalovirus status from the catalog of TCR beta chain sequences. Imported from immuneACCESS, the table was reduced by TCRdb to in-frame sequences with V and J called. These copies leave out some clones; in studies compared against another copy, an unresolved V gene accounts for under half, and the cause of the remainder is not known. V, J and clone size were drawn from that table, and D and trimming were deduced from the DNA. The sample has 100,000 to 150,000 clones on record, nearly 90% of them singletons. About 1.2% of the sample rests with the top ten.

Donors formed part of the validation cohort, which comprised about 130 subjects and was distinct from the first cohort of 666 subjects. V and J lose 0 bases and 3 bases, and a span of 9 bases separates them. CDR1 is given as SGDLS and CDR2 as YYNGEE, both from the germline V gene. The CDR3 holds 14 amino acids from the cysteine to the phenylalanine. Only the CDR3 part of the read is kept: 42 bases, read in frame from the first base. The data belong to a study of cytomegalovirus exposure and HLA in healthy donors (dated by TCRdb to the late 2010s). Describing the broader study: According to a later analysis, one platform produced both the 100 to 150 validation repertoires and the 620 or so repertoires of the first cohort. The study aimed to test whether cataloging public T cell receptors could reveal signatures of past pathogen exposure. A separate validation cohort of roughly 130 different subjects was used in addition to the approximately 700-subject first cohort. To predict cytomegalovirus infection status, the study brought together high-throughput TCR immunosequencing, statistical association of individual TCRs with disease status, and machine learning.

The research as a whole found: A few of the identified cytomegalovirus-associated TCR beta chains were confirmed in vitro to be specific for cytomegalovirus antigens. The classifier was reported to diagnose cytomegalovirus status with high specificity and sensitivity in both the original cohort and the validation cohort. Most TCR sequences were seen in very few donors, while some public TCRs were found in many individuals. A later analysis lacked HLA typing for the validation cohort, so it scored co-occurrence in that cohort across all 110 or so repertoires. A later analysis found that TCRs clustered in the first cohort also tended to co-occur in the 130 or so validation repertoires, with 94% of cluster scores above 0. It was suggested by the authors that the approach could potentially be generalized to other disease states and immunological phenotypes. A total of 150 to 200 TCR beta chains were listed by the study as associated with cytomegalovirus.

The V gene is TRBV9 and the J gene is TRBJ1-2; the D gene cannot be resolved reliably. This TCR was recovered from a woman aged 18 to 35 in good health and CMV-seronegative. Material: PBMCs. This receptor carries the CDR3 CASSVALGDYGYTF. The sequence in DNA is TGTGCCAGCAGCGTAGCTCTCGGGGACTATGGCTACACCTTC.